A selection of T cell receptor beta chains follows, all from one sample in a study of blood T cell repertoires in COVID-19. Generated by immunoSEQ multiplex PCR, the TCRdb table keeps only in-frame clones and is missing some. The table includes 100,000 to 130,000 clones, approximately 88% detected once. Input material: peripheral blood. All receptors come from a middle-aged man with active or convalescent COVID-19. Both conserved end residues are part of each CDR3. The order of the fields is V gene, J gene, CDR3 length, CDR3 protein.

>TRBV5-5|TRBJ1-5|13
CATAVKGNQPQHF
>TRBV4-3|TRBJ1-5|13
CASSLDGIQPQHF
>TRBV4-3|TRBJ2-2|17
CASSQGFDGRGAGELFF
>TRBV6-5|TRBJ1-2|14
CASRGTGDNYGYTF
>TRBV7-2|TRBJ2-1|18
CASSLELALLSSYNEQFF
>TRBV24-1|TRBJ2-2|15
CATSKAGGNTGELFF
>TRBV19|TRBJ1-5|13
CASSSEENQPQHF
>TRBV19|TRBJ2-3|11
CASSAGDTQYF
>TRBV7-2|TRBJ2-5|15
CASSLGAGSQETQYF
>TRBV20-1|TRBJ2-1|16
CSASSYGQSSYNEQFF
>TRBV7-9|TRBJ2-1|13
CASSAGSYNEQFF
>TRBV19|TRBJ1-2|16
CASSSAGRLANYGYTF
>TRBV6-5|TRBJ1-2|13
CASNRGEGYGYTF
>TRBV19|TRBJ2-4|19
CASSSGRVRSRLAKNIQYF
>TRBV20-1|TRBJ2-1|11
CSARVEGEQFF
>TRBV4-1|TRBJ2-7|16
CASSQVVLGAAYEQYF
>TRBV5-1|TRBJ1-4|15
CASSLAGTGGEKLFF
>TRBV5-4|TRBJ2-3|14
CANRLDRDTDTQYF
>TRBV5-1|TRBJ1-1|14
CASSTGTGYTEAFF
>TRBV9|TRBJ2-1|17
CASSVGRSGAGYNEQFF
>TRBV10-3|TRBJ2-2|15
CAIKRGLARTGELFF
>TRBV7-9|TRBJ1-4|14
CASSATGVDEKLFF
>TRBV11-2|TRBJ1-4|13
CASSWASNEKLFF
>TRBV7-2|TRBJ1-2|14
CASSWGRANYGYTF
>TRBV6-5|TRBJ2-7|15
CASSYSKTKIYEQYF
>TRBV30|TRBJ1-1|14
CAWSLSSLNTEAFF
>TRBV5-4|TRBJ2-2|16
CASSPAGLAGAGELFF
>TRBV27|TRBJ1-6|13
CASSYNLNSPLHF
>TRBV2|TRBJ2-2|13
CASSRQGAGELFF
>TRBV20-1|TRBJ2-1|11
CSARGDYEQFF
>TRBV4-2|TRBJ2-3|13
CASTAGLPDTQYF
>TRBV7-2|TRBJ1-5|16
CASSPNWAVSNQPQHF
>TRBV11-2|TRBJ1-4|15
CASSLVGGSKGPSFF
>TRBV6-1|TRBJ2-4|16
CASSEGPAGGGNIQYF
>TRBV5-6|TRBJ2-1|15
CASSPWGPSYNEQFF
>TRBV15|TRBJ2-7|15
CATSRDLGPRDEQYF
>TRBV19|TRBJ1-2|15
CASKDRARQTYGYTF
>TRBV4-3|TRBJ1-4|16
CASSPGGAARGEKLFF
>TRBV15|TRBJ2-2|17
CATSRGTRGPFGGELFF
>TRBV10-1|TRBJ2-1|15
CASSERLAGVHEQFF
>TRBV15|TRBJ2-7|16
CATSRDGTGGSYEQYF
>TRBV28|TRBJ2-5|14
CASSFAGGGETQYF
>TRBV6-2/TRBV6-3|TRBJ2-2|15
CASSTSWGATGELFF
>TRBV14|TRBJ2-1|16
CASSQESGEFVNEQFF
>TRBV25-1|TRBJ1-1|14
CASSDPGTGTEAFF
>TRBV7-7|TRBJ2-1|15
CASSLRAGPFHEQFF
>TRBV27|TRBJ2-2|16
CASSLTWGANTGELFF
>TRBV10-1|TRBJ1-1|16
CASSEVRGAGGTEAFF
>TRBV24-1|TRBJ2-7|12
CATRTGGDEQYF